This entry features one TCR beta chain sequence. Its cognate antigen is unknown. This entry is derived from a study of shared clonotypes between healthy human individuals. Study-wide results and caveats: Memory subsets generally showed lower estimated richness than naive subsets. It was observed that approximately 5% of naive CD4 clonotypes were shared across a handful of donors.

The CDR3 length is 16 residues. Researchers partitioned CD4+ cells into CD45RA+ naive and CD45RA-negative memory subsets. Using about 190 ng DNA, 30,000 or so T cell genomes, the sorted-subset replicate PCRs were run. Assay used: immunoSEQ multiplex PCR; TCRdb lists only in-frame clones, some missing. The sample contains around 1.4 million clones, 97% to 99% of which appear only once. The sequence was collected from a man under 40 in good health. Sequenced input: naive CD4+ T cells sorted from blood. Sample subset: CD45RA+ positively selected. The chain employs TRBV1 and TRBJ2-1; the listed D gene, TRBD2, was not tested against the DNA. TRBV1 is annotated as a pseudogene. The CDR3 region is CTSRPVSGSSYNEQFF. As DNA, the CDR3 is TGCACCAGCAGACCAGTTAGCGGAAGCTCCTACAATGAGCAGTTCTTC.